A selection of T cell receptor beta chains follows, all from one sample in a study of regulatory T cells in long-lasting Graves disease. TCRdb used MiXCR to reprocess the multiplex PCR reads, holding one entry per CDR3 protein. Of around 300,000 distinct CDR3 sequences listed, 20% to 25% were seen once; the top ten hold about 56%. The source was peripheral blood mononuclear cells (PBMCs), collected when the disease was refractory, from a patient treated with antithyroid drugs. All receptors come from a female donor with Graves disease. CDR3s leave out the opening cysteine and the closing phenylalanine or tryptophan. The order of the fields is CDR3 length, V gene, CDR3 protein.

>13|TRBV5-1
ASSLGGPTNEKLF
>11|TRBV27
ASSLIEGQPQH
>12|TRBV7-3
ASSLQPSGNEQF
>14|TRBV20-1
SAATGQGGANTEAF
>14|TRBV3-1
ASSPTPNEVSGTQY
>12|TRBV7-9
ASSVGHANNEQF
>12|TRBV28
ASSRTWRDYEQY
>12|TRBV5-6
ASSLGGQTYGYT
>12|TRBV27
ASSPPDLNSPLH
>15|TRBV6-4
ASSDLPGRRLDTEAF
>11|TRBV30
AWSVQGSRTQY
>12|TRBV3-1
ASSPVVDNNEQY
>13|TRBV12-3/TRBV12-4
ASSADPPSYYGYT
>14|TRBV10-3
AISERGQGRTGELF
>12|TRBV7-2
ASSTGSVNEKLF
>14|TRBV4-3
ASSQDRGEHTGELF
>12|TRBV9
TSSVSGPGSPLH